This TCR beta chain appears in the sequencing data of a study of T cell responses to AZD1222 COVID-19 vaccine. Study results and limitations: Females made up more of the donors, who were largely white British, and clonal diversity may have come out too low.

The CDR3 covers 12 residues. V lost 4 bases and J lost 1, with 2 bases in between. Germline assignment: CDR1 MRHNA and CDR2 SNTAGT. Produced via immunoSEQ multiplex PCR; TCRdb's table is partial and in-frame only. Counted here are fewer than 30,000 clones, around 86% occurring once; the ten biggest clones make up almost 8%. Points on this clone: Its cognate antigen is unknown.

Doses given second, at about 4 or about 12 weeks, were pooled. This sequence originates from an adult who received the AZD1222 COVID-19 vaccine. The chain couples TRBV6-4 to TRBJ1-5, with D hard to call. Here the sequenced sample was peripheral blood, taken 28 days after the second AZD1222 dose. The CDR3 sequence is CASSASNQPQHF. In DNA form, the CDR3 reads TGTGCCAGCAGTGCAAGCAATCAGCCCCAGCATTTT.